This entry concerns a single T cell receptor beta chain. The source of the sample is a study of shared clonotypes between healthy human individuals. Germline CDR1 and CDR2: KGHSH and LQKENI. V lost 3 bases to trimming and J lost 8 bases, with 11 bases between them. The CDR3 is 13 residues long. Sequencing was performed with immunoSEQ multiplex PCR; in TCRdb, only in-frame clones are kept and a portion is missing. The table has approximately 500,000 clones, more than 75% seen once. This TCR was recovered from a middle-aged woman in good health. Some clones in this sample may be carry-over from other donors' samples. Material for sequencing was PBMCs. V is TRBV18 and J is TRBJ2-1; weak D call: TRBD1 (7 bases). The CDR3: CASSPGRGDEQFF. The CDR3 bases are TGTGCCAGCTCACCGGGCAGGGGGGATGAGCAGTTCTTC.